This T cell receptor beta chain was observed in a study of beta chain features in type 1 diabetes (dated by TCRdb to 2017 to 2018). Study-level background: Mean age, gender distribution, total cell number and subset yield did not differ between patients and healthy donors. Regulatory and stem cell-like memory subsets were obtained from only 8 patients and roughly eight healthy donors, while naive and central memory subsets were obtained from all 30 or so donors. A total of roughly 110 million sorted cells were examined across all samples, and the number of cells per subset was strongly correlated with RNA yield. The study compared TCRB repertoires of sorted circulating CD4+ T cell subsets between recently diagnosed type 1 diabetes patients and matched healthy donors.

This clone turned up a few times. Its antigen is still unknown. No per-base quality is available; no much larger clone lies one base away. Broader findings and caveats from the paper: Naive, central memory and regulatory TCRB repertoires appeared to be more alike among patients than among healthy donors. Because cDNA was sequenced instead of genomic DNA, highly expressing activated cells could be over-represented, though the groups showed no difference in activation or CD3 levels. Patients with type 1 diabetes made fewer insertions and deleted more nucleotides at VDJ recombination sites, implying thymic rearrangement abnormalities. HLA sub-analyses involved small numbers of individuals, so any influence of HLA type on TCRB rearrangement remained unresolved. Type 1 diabetes patients showed a moderate but significant shortening of TCRB CDR3 length in all four CD4+ subsets. Shorter templates might be favored by PCR, yet because patient and control samples were amplified and corrected together, any such skew would affect both groups equally.

The entire isolated RNA was reverse transcribed using the High Capacity cDNA Reverse Transcription Kit, and thus expressed TCRB transcripts were sequenced. Deep immunoSEQ sequencing was applied to naive, central memory and regulatory T cell samples, giving an average of roughly 3.5 million total reads per sample. Sorted cells were lysed in RLT buffer and RNA was extracted with DNase-treated RNeasy Micro or Mini kits, depending on cell number. Each cell subset was processed on its own to prevent cross-contamination, while patient and healthy donor samples were processed together. TCRB sequences were amplified from cDNA with the immunoSEQ multiplex PCR, producing 87-bp fragments spanning the CDR3 region. Sequencing of the amplicons was performed on the Illumina HiSeq platform. The paper's processing steps were these. PCR bias was computationally corrected using synthetic template baselines, reads within Hamming distance 2 were collapsed, and singletons that could not be merged were discarded. Reads were aligned against IMGT to assign V, D and J genes, CDR3 length and insertions or deletions at six rearrangement sites. Within each subset, clonotype counts were normalized to sorted cell number, after which true diversity and Gini coefficients were computed with the tcR R package. The overlap coefficient, calculated on TCRB nucleotide sequences, was used to quantify repertoire sharing. TCRdb holds this immuneACCESS table with in-frame rearrangements only. Some clones are missing; in checked studies, unresolved V genes explain under half, and the rest has no known cause. V and J calls and clone size follow that table, whereas D and trimming were derived from the DNA. The sample data list 130,000 or so clones, and around 9% of these were observed just once. 0.75% of the sample comes from the top ten.

A single peripheral blood draw of approximately 110 mL on average was collected from each donor into heparinised tubes. Naive, central memory, regulatory and stem cell-like memory CD4+ T cells were sorted on a BD FACSAria II using a panel including CD45RO, CCR7, CD25, CD127, CD95 and CD27. Purity was above 95% for every sorted population. PBMCs were separated immediately by Lymphoprep density gradient centrifugation and were stained directly, without being cultured. So that batch effects would be minimized, each experiment stained and sorted samples in pairs, pairing one healthy donor with one patient. Spanning cysteine to phenylalanine, the CDR3 consists of 13 amino acids. Just the 39-base CDR3 DNA is kept, in frame starting at base 1. V is cut back by 5 bases and J by 4 bases, with 5 bases in the junction unmatched. The CDR1 and CDR2 encoded by the germline V gene (reference sequence) are GTSNPN and SVGIG.

This receptor was obtained from a man under 40 with type 1 diabetes. Sequences were obtained from central memory CD4+ T cells from blood. Recombination joined TRBV30 with TRBJ2-3; 8 junctional bases match TRBD1. The DNA reads TGTGCCTGGGTAGGACAGGGCCCAGATACGCAGTATTTT. This yields the protein CAWVGQGPDTQYF.